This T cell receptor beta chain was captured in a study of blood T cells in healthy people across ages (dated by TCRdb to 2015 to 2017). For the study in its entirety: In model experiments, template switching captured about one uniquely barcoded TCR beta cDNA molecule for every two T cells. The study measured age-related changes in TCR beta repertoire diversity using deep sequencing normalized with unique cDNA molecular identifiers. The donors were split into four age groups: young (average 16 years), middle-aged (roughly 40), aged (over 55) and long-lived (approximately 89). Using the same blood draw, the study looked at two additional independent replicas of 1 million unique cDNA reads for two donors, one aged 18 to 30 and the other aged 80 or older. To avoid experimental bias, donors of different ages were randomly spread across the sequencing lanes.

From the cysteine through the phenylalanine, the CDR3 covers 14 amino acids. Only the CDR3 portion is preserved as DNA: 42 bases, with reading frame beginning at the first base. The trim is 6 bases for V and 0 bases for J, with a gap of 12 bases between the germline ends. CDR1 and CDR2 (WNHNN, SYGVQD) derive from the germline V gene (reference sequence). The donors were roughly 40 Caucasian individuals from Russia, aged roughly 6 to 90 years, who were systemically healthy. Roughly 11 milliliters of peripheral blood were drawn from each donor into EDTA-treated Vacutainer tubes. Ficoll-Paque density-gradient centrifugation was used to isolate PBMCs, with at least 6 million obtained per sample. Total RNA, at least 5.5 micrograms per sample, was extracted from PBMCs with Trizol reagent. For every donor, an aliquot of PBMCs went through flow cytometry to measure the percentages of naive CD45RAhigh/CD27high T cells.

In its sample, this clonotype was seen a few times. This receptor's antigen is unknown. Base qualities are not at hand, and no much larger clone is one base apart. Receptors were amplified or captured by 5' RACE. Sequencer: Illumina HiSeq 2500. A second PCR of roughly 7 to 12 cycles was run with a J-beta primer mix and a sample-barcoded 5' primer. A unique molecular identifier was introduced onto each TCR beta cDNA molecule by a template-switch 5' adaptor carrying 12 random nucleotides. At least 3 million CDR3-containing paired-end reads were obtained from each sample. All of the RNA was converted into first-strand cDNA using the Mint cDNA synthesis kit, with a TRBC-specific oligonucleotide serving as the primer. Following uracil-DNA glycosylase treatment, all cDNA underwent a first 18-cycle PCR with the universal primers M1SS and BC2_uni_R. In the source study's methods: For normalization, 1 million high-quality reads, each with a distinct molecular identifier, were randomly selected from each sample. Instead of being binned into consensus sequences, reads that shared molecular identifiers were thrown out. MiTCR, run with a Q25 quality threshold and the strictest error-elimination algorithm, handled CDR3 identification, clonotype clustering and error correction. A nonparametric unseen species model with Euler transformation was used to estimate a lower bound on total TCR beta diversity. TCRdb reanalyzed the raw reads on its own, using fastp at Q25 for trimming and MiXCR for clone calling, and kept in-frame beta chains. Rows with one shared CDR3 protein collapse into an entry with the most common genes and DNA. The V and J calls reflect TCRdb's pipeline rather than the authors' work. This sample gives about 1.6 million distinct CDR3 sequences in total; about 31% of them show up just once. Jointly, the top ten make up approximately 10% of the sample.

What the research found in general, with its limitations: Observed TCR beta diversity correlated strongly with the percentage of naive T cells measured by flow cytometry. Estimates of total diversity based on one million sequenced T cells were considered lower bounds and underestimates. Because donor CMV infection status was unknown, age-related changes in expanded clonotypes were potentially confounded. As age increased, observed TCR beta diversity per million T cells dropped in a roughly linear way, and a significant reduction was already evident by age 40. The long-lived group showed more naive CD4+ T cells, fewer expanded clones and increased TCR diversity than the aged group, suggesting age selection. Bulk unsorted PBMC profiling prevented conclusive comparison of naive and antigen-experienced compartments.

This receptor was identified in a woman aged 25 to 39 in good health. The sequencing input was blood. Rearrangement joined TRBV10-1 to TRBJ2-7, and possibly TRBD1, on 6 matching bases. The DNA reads TGCGCCAGCAGCGCGAACAGGGACTCCTACGAGCAGTACTTC. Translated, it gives CASSANRDSYEQYF.